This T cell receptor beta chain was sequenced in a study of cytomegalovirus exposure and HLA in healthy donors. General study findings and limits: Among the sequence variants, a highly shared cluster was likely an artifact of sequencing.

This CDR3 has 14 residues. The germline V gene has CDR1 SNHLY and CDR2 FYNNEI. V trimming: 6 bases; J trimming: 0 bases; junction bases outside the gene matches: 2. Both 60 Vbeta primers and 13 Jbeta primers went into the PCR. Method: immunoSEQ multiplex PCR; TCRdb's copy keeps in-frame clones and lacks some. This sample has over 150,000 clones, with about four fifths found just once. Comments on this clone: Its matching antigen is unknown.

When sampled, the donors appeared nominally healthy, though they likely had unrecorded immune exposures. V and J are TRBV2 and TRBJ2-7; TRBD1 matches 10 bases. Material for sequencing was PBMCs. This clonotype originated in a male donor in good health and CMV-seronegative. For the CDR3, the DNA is TGTGCCAGCAGGCGGGACAGGGGCTCCTACGAGCAGTACTTC. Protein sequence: CASRRDRGSYEQYF. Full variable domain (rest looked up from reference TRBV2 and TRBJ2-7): EPEVTQTPSHQVTQMGQEVILRCVPISNHLYFYWYRQILGQKVEFLVSFYNNEISEKSEIFDDQFSVERPDGSNFTLKIRSTKLEDSAMYFCASRRDRGSYEQYFGPGTRLTVT.